The 31 T cell receptor beta chains listed next were all sequenced from one sample in a study of PD-L1 blockade in urothelial cancer. Clones were sequenced by immunoSEQ multiplex PCR, and TCRdb holds only the in-frame ones, with some missing. This table has 31,000 or so clones, roughly 87% appearing once. Indicated time point: peripheral blood 6 weeks after treatment start. The sequencing here drew on PBMCs, taken around atezolizumab (anti-PD-L1) treatment. These receptors originate from a man older than 75 with urothelial cancer.

The chain couples TRBV9 to TRBJ1-2; D unresolved. The ends were cut back, 4 bases at V and 3 bases at J, with 13 bases in the middle. The CDR3 runs to 14 residues. Germline CDR1 is SGDLS and CDR2 is YYNGEE. The CDR3 spells CASSFSLTDYGYTF. DNA of the CDR3: TGTGCCAGCAGCTTCTCCCTCACAGACTATGGCTACACCTTC.

V usage is TRBV19 and J usage is TRBJ2-3; TRBD2 aligns across 10 bases. The germline gives CDR1 LNHDA, CDR2 SQIVND (reference sequence). J was trimmed by 2 bases and V by 4 bases; bases with no gene match: 6. The CDR3 extends over 16 amino acids. The CDR3 coding sequence is TGTGCCAGTAGTACCACTAGCGGGATTTACACAGATACGCAGTATTTT. This codes for CASSTTSGIYTDTQYF.

The chain links TRBV28 to TRBJ2-7; the D gene is possibly TRBD1 (5 bases). Trimming took 3 bases from V and 2 from J, leaving 20 bases between them. CDR3 length equals 17 residues. Germline V gene data show CDR1 as MDHEN and CDR2 as SYDVKM. The CDR3 here is CASSFRRERQTTYEQYF. The CDR3 DNA is TGTGCCAGCAGTTTTCGGCGCGAACGACAGACAACCTACGAGCAGTACTTC.

The chain links TRBV6-5 to TRBJ1-1; possible D gene TRBD1, 6 bases. The CDR3 loop spans 16 amino acids. V was shortened by 0 bases and J by 3 bases, with 14 bases between the two germline ends. Germline-derived CDR1 and CDR2 are MNHEY and SVGAGI. The CDR3 spells CASSYSVMGAHTEAFF. CDR3 DNA: TGTGCCAGCAGTTACTCGGTTATGGGGGCGCACACTGAAGCTTTCTTT.

CDR3 in amino acids: CASAPDSNEQFF. Here the CDR3 DNA reads TGTGCTAGTGCCCCGGACAGTAATGAGCAGTTCTTC. The chain recombines TRBV12-5 with TRBJ2-1, with a weak D call TRBD1 (6 bases). The CDR3 length is 12 residues. From germline, CDR1 is LGHNT and CDR2 FRNRAP. Deletions cut 7 bases from V and 7 bases from J, with 11 bases between.

The chain joins TRBV27 to TRBJ2-7; 8 bases map to TRBD1. This CDR3 contains 17 residues. The germline CDR1 and CDR2 sequences are MNHEY and SMNVEV (reference sequence). V was clipped by 7 bases and J by 4 bases; unmatched bases: 18. The CDR3 here is CASNKRPPRQGMYEQYF. DNA of the CDR3: TGTGCCAGCAACAAACGCCCCCCTAGACAGGGGATGTACGAGCAGTACTTC.

The V and J genes are TRBV19 and TRBJ1-5; the match to TRBD1 covers 11 bases. V was pared by 7 bases and J by 7 bases, with 6 bases of the junction left unmatched. The CDR3 sequence is 14 residues long. Germline V CDR1 and CDR2: LNHDA, SQIVND (reference sequence). CDR3: CASNPGQGVQPQHF. CDR3 DNA sequence: TGTGCCAGTAACCCGGGACAGGGGGTACAGCCCCAGCATTTT.

The V and J genes are TRBV18 and TRBJ2-6; D is possibly TRBD1 (6 bases). V lost 3 bases and J lost 1, with 10 bases in between. CDR1 and CDR2 (germline): KGHSH, LQKENI. The CDR3 has 16 amino acids. For the CDR3, the DNA is TGTGCCAGCTCACCCATTCAGGGGTCTGGGGCCAACGTCCTGACTTTC. Amino acids: CASSPIQGSGANVLTF.

V usage is TRBV5-6 and J usage is TRBJ2-7; weak D call: TRBD1 (5 bases). From germline, CDR1 is SGHDT and CDR2 YYEEEE. The V end was cut by 2 bases, the J end by 3 bases, with 9 bases between. CDR3 length equals 13 residues. DNA for the CDR3: TGTGCCAGCAGCTTTCGGCAGGGCTACGAGCAGTACTTC. Translation: CASSFRQGYEQYF. The whole variable domain, filled in from reference TRBV5-6 and TRBJ2-7, reads DAGVTQSPTHLIKTRGQQVTLRCSPKSGHDTVSWYQQALGQGPQFIFQYYEEEERQRGNFPDRFSGHQFPNYSSELNVNALLLGDSALYLCASSFRQGYEQYFGPGTRLTVT.

The chain links TRBV5-1 to TRBJ1-1; D may be TRBD1 (6 bases). The germline CDR1 and CDR2 sequences are SGHRS and YFSETQ. This CDR3 is 14 amino acids long. V lost 0 bases to trimming and J lost 7 bases, with 13 bases between them. CDR3 coding DNA: TGCGCCAGCAGCTTGGACAGGGATGTGGGTGAAGCTTTCTTT. This sequence encodes CASSLDRDVGEAFF.

The chain combines TRBV11-2 with TRBJ2-1, with D maybe TRBD1 (5 bases). The CDR3 is 15 residues long. V dropped 5 bases and J dropped 6 bases, with 17 bases sitting between them. In germline, CDR1 is SGHAT, CDR2 FQNNGV. In DNA, the CDR3 is TGTGCCAGCAGCCCCACCGGTTCAGGGTTCAATGAGCAGTTCTTC. Translating gives CASSPTGSGFNEQFF.

J is TRBJ2-7 and V is TRBV19; a possible D gene is TRBD1 (7 bases). Germline values: CDR1 LNHDA, CDR2 SQIVND (reference sequence). Trimming took off 8 bases at V and 2 bases at J, with 19 bases between the two ends. The CDR3 is 15 amino acids. In DNA, the CDR3 is TGTGCCAGTCAGGAGGGGGCTGAGGCGCCCTACGAGCAGTACTTC. Translated: CASQEGAEAPYEQYF.

V and J are TRBV9 and TRBJ2-1; 7 bases line up with TRBD2. V shed 0 bases, J shed 6 bases, and the junction held 9 bases outside the gene matches. Germline loops: CDR1 SGDLS, CDR2 YYNGEE. This CDR3 is 16 amino acids long. CDR3 nucleotide sequence: TGTGCCAGCAGCGTAGTGGGCGGGAGTTTTGGCAATGAGCAGTTCTTC. It encodes CASSVVGGSFGNEQFF.

The chain is built from TRBV5-1 and TRBJ2-7, with TRBD1 as a possible D gene (6 bases). V lost 1 base, J lost 7 bases, and 12 bases lay in between. Per the germline V gene, CDR1 is SGHRS and CDR2 is YFSETQ. CDR3 length: 13 amino acids. The CDR3 region is CASSLRDKGEQYF. CDR3 nucleotides: TGCGCCAGCAGCTTGAGGGACAAGGGGGAGCAGTACTTC. The full variable domain, rest sourced from reference TRBV5-1 and TRBJ2-7, is KAGVTQTPRYLIKTRGQQVTLSCSPISGHRSVSWYQQTPGQGLQFLFEYFSETQRNKGNFPGRFSGRQFSNSRSEMNVSTLELGDSALYLCASSLRDKGEQYFGPGTRLTVT.

V is TRBV4-1 and J is TRBJ1-1; no definite D call. Germline loops: CDR1 MGHRA, CDR2 YSYEKL. V was shortened by 0 bases and J by 1 base, with 9 bases between the two germline ends. The CDR3 consists of 15 residues. The CDR3 sequence is CASSQDMRENTEAFF. CDR3 in DNA: TGCGCCAGCAGCCAAGATATGAGGGAGAACACTGAAGCTTTCTTT.

The chain uses TRBV2 and TRBJ2-1, with a possible D match to TRBD2 (7 bases). Germline-derived CDR1 and CDR2 are SNHLY and FYNNEI. The CDR3 is made up of 17 amino acids. Trimming stripped 6 bases from V and 2 bases from J, with 20 bases between. CDR3 nucleotides: TGTGCCAGCAGGGGCACGGGGGGCAAAAGAGCCTACAATGAGCAGTTCTTC. Its protein is CASRGTGGKRAYNEQFF.

The rearrangement uses TRBV19 and TRBJ2-5; D perhaps matches TRBD1 (6 bases). CDR3 length: 15 amino acids. Trimming left V 1 base short and J 2 bases short, with 11 bases between. Germline CDR1 is LNHDA and CDR2 is SQIVND (reference sequence). The CDR3 here is CASSIGQGRQETQYF. The CDR3 DNA is TGTGCCAGTAGTATAGGCCAGGGGCGACAAGAGACCCAGTACTTC.

This sequence joins TRBV10-2 and TRBJ2-7, with TRBD2 matching 9 bases. The ends lost 6 bases at V and 4 bases at J; junction bases unmatched: 4. The CDR3 spans 13 residues. Germline V gives CDR1 WSHSY, CDR2 SAAADI. The CDR3 loop reads CASRLAGNYEQYF. The CDR3 region has the DNA TGCGCCAGCAGGCTAGCGGGAAATTACGAGCAGTACTTC.

The genes are TRBV5-5 and TRBJ2-7; 9 nucleotides agree with TRBD1. The trim removed 4 bases at V and 0 bases at J, leaving 5 bases unmatched. The CDR3 is made up of 15 amino acids. The germline V gene encodes CDR1 SGHKS and CDR2 YYEKEE (reference sequence). The CDR3 DNA sequence: TGTGCCAGCAGCACCGGGACAGGGAGCTCCTACGAGCAGTACTTC. Protein: CASSTGTGSSYEQYF.

The rearrangement uses TRBV10-1 and TRBJ2-3; D is perhaps TRBD2 (5 bases). Germline loops: CDR1 WNHNN, CDR2 SYGVQD (reference sequence). Trimming removed 6 bases at V and 6 bases at J, with 13 bases between. The CDR3 length is 13 residues. The CDR3 spells CASSSDFWDTQYF. CDR3 DNA: TGCGCCAGCAGCTCGGACTTTTGGGATACGCAGTATTTT.

The chain is built from TRBV9 and TRBJ2-3; 9 bases are a match to TRBD1. This CDR3 is built from 15 residues. The V gene end was trimmed by 2 bases and the J gene end by 6 bases; junction bases not matched to a gene: 7. CDR1 and CDR2 from the germline V gene are SGDLS and YYNGEE. The CDR3 DNA sequence: TGTGCCAGCAGCGTTACCGGGACAGGGACCGATACGCAGTATTTT. Translating it yields CASSVTGTGTDTQYF.

V gene TRBV5-1 combines with J gene TRBJ2-1, with 8 bases aligning to TRBD2. This CDR3 has 16 residues. With 2 bases clipped from V and 6 bases from J, the junction kept 10 bases outside the gene matches. Germline V CDR1 and CDR2: SGHRS, YFSETQ. The CDR3 loop is CASSLIEASGSNEQFF. The CDR3 nucleotides read TGCGCCAGCAGCTTAATCGAGGCTAGCGGGTCCAATGAGCAGTTCTTC. Supplemented by reference TRBV5-1 and TRBJ2-1, the full variable domain reads KAGVTQTPRYLIKTRGQQVTLSCSPISGHRSVSWYQQTPGQGLQFLFEYFSETQRNKGNFPGRFSGRQFSNSRSEMNVSTLELGDSALYLCASSLIEASGSNEQFFGPGTRLTVL.

This sequence joins TRBV18 and TRBJ2-1, with 12 bases lining up with TRBD1. J lost 1 base, V lost 3 bases, and 10 bases had no gene match. This CDR3 is 19 amino acids long. Per the germline V gene, CDR1 is KGHSH and CDR2 is LQKENI. The CDR3 sequence: CASSPGTGGSVNSYNEQFF. Written as DNA, the CDR3 is TGTGCCAGCTCACCCGGGACAGGGGGCTCTGTAAATTCCTACAATGAGCAGTTCTTC. The whole variable domain, filled in from reference TRBV18 and TRBJ2-1, reads NAGVMQNPRHLVRRRGQEARLRCSPMKGHSHVYWYRQLPEEGLKFMVYLQKENIIDESGMPKERFSAEFPKEGPSILRIQQVVRGDSAAYFCASSPGTGGSVNSYNEQFFGPGTRLTVL.

The chain joins TRBV7-9 to TRBJ2-2; D may be TRBD1 (5 bases). Deletions cut 4 bases from V and 1 base from J, with 13 bases between. In germline, CDR1 is SEHNR, CDR2 FQNEAQ (reference sequence). The CDR3 length is 16 residues. The CDR3 reads CASSSRLQGNTGELFF. The DNA of the CDR3 is TGTGCCAGCAGCTCGAGGTTGCAGGGGAACACCGGGGAGCTGTTTTTT. Full variable domain (missing parts from reference TRBV7-9 and TRBJ2-2): DTGVSQNPRHKITKRGQNVTFRCDPISEHNRLYWYRQTLGQGPEFLTYFQNEAQLEKSRLLSDRFSAERPKGSFSTLEIQRTEQGDSAMYLCASSSRLQGNTGELFFGEGSRLTVL.

The chain carries TRBV20-1 and TRBJ2-7; D ambiguous. This CDR3 comprises 11 residues. The germline V gene has CDR1 DFQATT and CDR2 SNEGSKA (reference sequence). With 5 bases removed from V and 6 bases from J, the gap between germline ends came to 11 bases. CDR3: CSASLQVEQYF. CDR3 nucleotides: TGCAGTGCTTCGCTCCAGGTCGAGCAGTACTTC.

As to this clone: This CDR3 is also generated by other DNA sequences in the sample. This sequence joins TRBV19 and TRBJ2-5, with D possibly being TRBD1 (6 bases). The CDR3 sequence is 14 residues long. V shed 3 bases and J shed 2 bases, with 10 bases lying between them. Germline assignment: CDR1 LNHDA and CDR2 SQIVND (reference sequence). The CDR3: CASSMVQGQETQYF. The CDR3 DNA is TGTGCCAGTAGTATGGTACAGGGTCAAGAGACCCAGTACTTC.

The V gene is TRBV5-6, the J gene TRBJ1-3, with D hard to call. The CDR3 covers 15 residues. The germline V gene has CDR1 SGHDT and CDR2 YYEEEE. V lost 3 bases, J lost 0 bases, and 10 bases lay in between. CDR3 bases: TGTGCCAGCAGCTCGACCGACTTCTCTGGAAACACCATATATTTT. Translated, it gives CASSSTDFSGNTIYF.

The table lists this clone with a count of one. The gene calls are TRBV7-6 and TRBJ2-1, with 9 bases lining up with TRBD2. CDR1 and CDR2 (germline): SGHVS, FNYEAQ. CDR3 size: 15 residues. Trimming at V came to 1 base and at J to 5 bases, leaving 3 bases not matched to a gene. CDR3 residues: CASSLEIAGDNEQFF. CDR3 sequence (DNA): TGTGCCAGCAGCTTAGAGATAGCGGGAGACAATGAGCAGTTCTTC.

The sample holds one count of this clone. The CDR3 nucleotides are TGTGCCAGCAGTTTAAAACAGGGGGCAGAAAAACTGTTTTTT. It specifies CASSLKQGAEKLFF. The V gene is TRBV28, the J gene TRBJ1-4; TRBD1 matches 9 bases. The CDR3 runs 14 residues. J lost 8 bases, V lost 2 bases, and 3 bases had no gene match. The germline V gene has CDR1 MDHEN and CDR2 SYDVKM.

The chain uses TRBV5-4 and TRBJ1-2; TRBD1 matches 9 bases. CDR3 length: 14 residues. Per germline, CDR1 SGHNT and CDR2 YYREEE (reference sequence). Trimming took 4 bases from V and 4 from J; bases not matched to a gene: 5. As DNA, the CDR3 is TGTGCCAGCAGCCCTATGACAGGGGGCTATGGCTACACCTTC. It codes for CASSPMTGGYGYTF.

This rearrangement joins TRBV18 to TRBJ2-2; TRBD1 matches at 11 bases. J lost 5 bases, V lost 3 bases, and 11 bases had no gene match. This CDR3 has 18 residues. Germline V gene data show CDR1 as KGHSH and CDR2 as LQKENI. Here the CDR3 reads CASSPRTGGAGITGELFF. In nucleotides, the CDR3 is TGTGCCAGCTCACCCCGGACAGGGGGCGCGGGGATTACCGGGGAGCTGTTTTTT.